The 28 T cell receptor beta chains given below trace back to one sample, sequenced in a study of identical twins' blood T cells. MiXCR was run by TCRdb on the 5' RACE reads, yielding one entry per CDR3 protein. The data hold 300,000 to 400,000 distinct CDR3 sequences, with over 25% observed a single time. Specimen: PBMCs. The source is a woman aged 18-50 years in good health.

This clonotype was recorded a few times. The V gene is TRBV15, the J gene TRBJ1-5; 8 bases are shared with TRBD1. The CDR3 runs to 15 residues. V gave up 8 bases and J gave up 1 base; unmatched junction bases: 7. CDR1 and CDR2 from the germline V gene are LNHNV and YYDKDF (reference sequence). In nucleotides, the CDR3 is TGTGCCACCGAACACAGGGGGGGAAGCAATCAGCCCCAGCATTTT. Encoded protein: CATEHRGGSNQPQHF.

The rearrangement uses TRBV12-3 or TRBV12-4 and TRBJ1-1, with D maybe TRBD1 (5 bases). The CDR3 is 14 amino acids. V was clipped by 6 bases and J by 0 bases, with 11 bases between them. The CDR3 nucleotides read TGTGCCAGCAGACGAGGACACCTGAACACTGAAGCTTTCTTT. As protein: CASRRGHLNTEAFF.

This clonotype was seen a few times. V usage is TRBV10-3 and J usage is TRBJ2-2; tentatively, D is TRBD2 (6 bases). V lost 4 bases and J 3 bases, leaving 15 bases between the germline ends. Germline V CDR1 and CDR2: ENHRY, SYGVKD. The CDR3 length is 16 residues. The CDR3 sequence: CAISAYTSSDTGELFF. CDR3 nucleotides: TGTGCCATCAGTGCATACACTTCTAGCGACACCGGGGAGCTGTTTTTT.

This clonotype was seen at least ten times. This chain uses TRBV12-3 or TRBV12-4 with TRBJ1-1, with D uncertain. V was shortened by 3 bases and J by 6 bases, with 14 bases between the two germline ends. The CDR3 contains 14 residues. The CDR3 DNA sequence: TGTGCCAGCAGTTTGAATACGGGTGGAGCTGAAGCTTTCTTT. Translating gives CASSLNTGGAEAFF.

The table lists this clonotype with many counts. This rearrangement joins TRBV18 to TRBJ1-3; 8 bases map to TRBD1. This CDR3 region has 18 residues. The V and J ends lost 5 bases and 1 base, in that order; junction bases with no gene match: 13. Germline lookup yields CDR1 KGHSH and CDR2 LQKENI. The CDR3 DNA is TGTGCCAGCTCAACAAGTAGAAGGGACAGGAGGTCTGGAAACACCATATATTTT. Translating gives CASSTSRRDRRSGNTIYF. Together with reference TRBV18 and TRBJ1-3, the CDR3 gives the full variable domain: NAGVMQNPRHLVRRRGQEARLRCSPMKGHSHVYWYRQLPEEGLKFMVYLQKENIIDESGMPKERFSAEFPKEGPSILRIQQVVRGDSAAYFCASSTSRRDRRSGNTIYFGEGSWLTVV.

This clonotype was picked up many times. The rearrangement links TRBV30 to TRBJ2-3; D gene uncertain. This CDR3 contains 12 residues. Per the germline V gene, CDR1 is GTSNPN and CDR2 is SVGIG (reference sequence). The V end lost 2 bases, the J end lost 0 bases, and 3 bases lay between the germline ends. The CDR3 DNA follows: TGTGCCTGGAGTCCTAGCACAGATACGCAGTATTTT. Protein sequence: CAWSPSTDTQYF. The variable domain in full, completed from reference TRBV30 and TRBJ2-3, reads SQTIHQWPATLVQPVGSPLSLECTVEGTSNPNLYWYRQAAGRGLQLLFYSVGIGQISSEVPQNLSASRPQDRQFILSSKKLLLSDSGFYLCAWSPSTDTQYFGPGTRLTVL.

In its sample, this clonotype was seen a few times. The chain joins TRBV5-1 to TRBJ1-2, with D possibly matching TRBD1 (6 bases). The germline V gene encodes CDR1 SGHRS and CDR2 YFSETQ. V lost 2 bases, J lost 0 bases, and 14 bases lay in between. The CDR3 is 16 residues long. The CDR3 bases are TGCGCCAGCAGCTTCCGGAGACAGGAATCTAACTATGGCTACACCTTC. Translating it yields CASSFRRQESNYGYTF.

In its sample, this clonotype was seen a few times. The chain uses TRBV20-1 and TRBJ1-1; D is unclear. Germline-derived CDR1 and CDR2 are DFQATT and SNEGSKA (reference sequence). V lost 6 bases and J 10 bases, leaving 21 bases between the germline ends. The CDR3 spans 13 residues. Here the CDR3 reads CSAEESVSGRAFF. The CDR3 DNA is TGCAGTGCCGAAGAATCGGTAAGTGGTCGAGCTTTCTTT.

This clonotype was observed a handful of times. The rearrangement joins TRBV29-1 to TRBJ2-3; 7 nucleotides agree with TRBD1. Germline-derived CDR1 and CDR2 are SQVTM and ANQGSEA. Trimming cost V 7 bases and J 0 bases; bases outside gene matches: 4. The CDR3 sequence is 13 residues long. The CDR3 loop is CSAPGQSTDTQYF. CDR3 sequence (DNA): TGCAGCGCCCCGGGACAGAGCACAGATACGCAGTATTTT.

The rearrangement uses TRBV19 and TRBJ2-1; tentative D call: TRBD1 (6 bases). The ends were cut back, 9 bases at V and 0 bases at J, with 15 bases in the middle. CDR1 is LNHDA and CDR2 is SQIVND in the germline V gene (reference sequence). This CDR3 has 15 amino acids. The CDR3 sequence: CARGDTRPSYNEQFF. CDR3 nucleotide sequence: TGTGCCAGGGGGGACACGAGGCCCTCCTACAATGAGCAGTTCTTC. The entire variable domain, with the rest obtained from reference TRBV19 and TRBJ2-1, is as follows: DGGITQSPKYLFRKEGQNVTLSCEQNLNHDAMYWYRQDPGQGLRLIYYSQIVNDFQKGDIAEGYSVSREKKESFPLTVTSAQKNPTAFYLCARGDTRPSYNEQFFGPGTRLTVL.

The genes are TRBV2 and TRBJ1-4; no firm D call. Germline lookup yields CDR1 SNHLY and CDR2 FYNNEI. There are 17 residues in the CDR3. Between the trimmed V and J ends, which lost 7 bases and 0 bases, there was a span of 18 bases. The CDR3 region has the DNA TGTGCCAGCACCCCTATTGGCTGGAGCGCAACTAATGAAAAACTGTTTTTT. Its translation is CASTPIGWSATNEKLFF.

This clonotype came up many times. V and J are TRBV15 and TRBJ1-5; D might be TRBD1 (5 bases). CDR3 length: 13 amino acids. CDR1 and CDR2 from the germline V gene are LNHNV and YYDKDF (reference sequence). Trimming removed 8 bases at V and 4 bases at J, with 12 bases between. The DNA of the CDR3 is TGTGCCACCTCGGAACGGGGGAATCAGCCCCAGCATTTT. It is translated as CATSERGNQPQHF.

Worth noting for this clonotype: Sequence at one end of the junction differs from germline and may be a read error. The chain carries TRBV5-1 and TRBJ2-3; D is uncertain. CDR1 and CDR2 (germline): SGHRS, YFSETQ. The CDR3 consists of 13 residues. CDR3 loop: CAGRVAQTDTQYF. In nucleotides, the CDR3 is TGCGCCGGCAGAGTCGCGCAGACAGATACGCAGTATTTT. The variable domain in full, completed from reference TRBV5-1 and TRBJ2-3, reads KAGVTQTPRYLIKTRGQQVTLSCSPISGHRSVSWYQQTPGQGLQFLFEYFSETQRNKGNFPGRFSGRQFSNSRSEMNVSTLELGDSALYLCAGRVAQTDTQYFGPGTRLTVL.

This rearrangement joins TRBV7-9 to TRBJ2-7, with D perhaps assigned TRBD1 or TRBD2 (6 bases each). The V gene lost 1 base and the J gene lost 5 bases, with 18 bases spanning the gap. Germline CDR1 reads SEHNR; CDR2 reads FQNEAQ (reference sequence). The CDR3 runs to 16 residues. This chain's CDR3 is CASSLGVGGREHEQYF. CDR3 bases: TGTGCCAGCAGCTTAGGAGTCGGGGGCAGGGAACACGAGCAGTACTTC. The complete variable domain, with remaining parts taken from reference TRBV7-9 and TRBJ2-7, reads DTGVSQNPRHKITKRGQNVTFRCDPISEHNRLYWYRQTLGQGPEFLTYFQNEAQLEKSRLLSDRFSAERPKGSFSTLEIQRTEQGDSAMYLCASSLGVGGREHEQYFGPGTRLTVT.

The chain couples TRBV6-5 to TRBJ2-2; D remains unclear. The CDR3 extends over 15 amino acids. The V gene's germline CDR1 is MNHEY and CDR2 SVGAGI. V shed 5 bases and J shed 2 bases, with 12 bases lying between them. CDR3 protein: CASSHRGPNTGELFF. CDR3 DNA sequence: TGTGCCAGCAGTCATCGTGGACCTAACACCGGGGAGCTGTTTTTT.

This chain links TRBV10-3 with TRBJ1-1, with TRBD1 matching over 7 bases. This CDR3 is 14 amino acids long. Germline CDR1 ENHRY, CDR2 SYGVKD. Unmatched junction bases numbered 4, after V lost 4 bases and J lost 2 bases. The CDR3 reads CAISGGTANTEAFF. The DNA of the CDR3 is TGTGCCATCAGTGGCGGGACAGCCAACACTGAAGCTTTCTTT.

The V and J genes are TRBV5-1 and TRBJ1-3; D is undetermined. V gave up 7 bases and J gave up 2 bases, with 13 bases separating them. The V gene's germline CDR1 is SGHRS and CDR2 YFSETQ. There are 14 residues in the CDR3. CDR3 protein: CASRRGEPGNTIYF. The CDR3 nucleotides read TGCGCCAGCCGTCGGGGAGAACCTGGAAACACCATATATTTT.

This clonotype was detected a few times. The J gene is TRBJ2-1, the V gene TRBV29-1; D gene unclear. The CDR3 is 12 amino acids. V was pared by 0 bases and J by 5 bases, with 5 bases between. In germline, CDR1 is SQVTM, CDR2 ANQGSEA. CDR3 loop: CSVEENNNEQFF. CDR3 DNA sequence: TGCAGCGTTGAAGAAAACAACAATGAGCAGTTCTTC.

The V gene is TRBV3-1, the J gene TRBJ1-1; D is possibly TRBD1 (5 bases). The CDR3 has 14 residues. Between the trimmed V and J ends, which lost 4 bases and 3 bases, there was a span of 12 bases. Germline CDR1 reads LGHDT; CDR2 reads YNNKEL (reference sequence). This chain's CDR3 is CASSPQLGDTEAFF. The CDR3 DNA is TGTGCCAGCAGCCCTCAATTGGGGGACACTGAAGCTTTCTTT.

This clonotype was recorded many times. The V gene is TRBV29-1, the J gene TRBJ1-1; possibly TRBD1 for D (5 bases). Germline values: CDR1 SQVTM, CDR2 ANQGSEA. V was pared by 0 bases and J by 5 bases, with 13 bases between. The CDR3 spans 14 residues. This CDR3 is CSVEDGGGYTEAFF. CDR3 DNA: TGCAGCGTTGAAGATGGGGGGGGTTATACTGAAGCTTTCTTT.

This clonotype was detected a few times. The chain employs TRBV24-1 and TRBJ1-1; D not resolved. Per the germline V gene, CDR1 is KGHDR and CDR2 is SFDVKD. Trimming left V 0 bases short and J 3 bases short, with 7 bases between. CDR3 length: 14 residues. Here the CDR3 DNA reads TGTGCCACCAGTGATTTGTGGGCCGACACTGAAGCTTTCTTT. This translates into CATSDLWADTEAFF.

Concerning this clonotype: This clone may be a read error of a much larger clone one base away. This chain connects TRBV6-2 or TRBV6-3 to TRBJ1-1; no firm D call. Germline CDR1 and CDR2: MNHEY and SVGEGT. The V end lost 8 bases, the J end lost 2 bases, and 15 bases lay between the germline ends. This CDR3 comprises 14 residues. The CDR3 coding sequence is TGTGCCAGCGGTTTCGGATCGCCTAACACTGAAGCTTTCTTT. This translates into CASGFGSPNTEAFF.

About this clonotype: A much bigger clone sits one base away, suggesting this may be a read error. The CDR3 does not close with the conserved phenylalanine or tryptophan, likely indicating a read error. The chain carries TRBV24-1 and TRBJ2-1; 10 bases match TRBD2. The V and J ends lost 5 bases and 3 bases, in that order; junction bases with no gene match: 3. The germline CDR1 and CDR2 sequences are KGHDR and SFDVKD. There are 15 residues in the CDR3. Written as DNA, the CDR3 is TGTGCCACCAGTGGGTCTAGCGGGGGCTACAATGAGCAGTTCTTA. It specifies CATSGSSGGYNEQFL.

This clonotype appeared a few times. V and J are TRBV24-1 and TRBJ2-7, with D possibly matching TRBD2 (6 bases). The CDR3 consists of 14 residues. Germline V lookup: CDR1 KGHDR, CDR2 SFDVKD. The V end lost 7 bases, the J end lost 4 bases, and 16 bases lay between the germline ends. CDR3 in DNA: TGTGCCACCAGACTAGCTGGGGACCCTTACGAGCAGTACTTC. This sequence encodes CATRLAGDPYEQYF.

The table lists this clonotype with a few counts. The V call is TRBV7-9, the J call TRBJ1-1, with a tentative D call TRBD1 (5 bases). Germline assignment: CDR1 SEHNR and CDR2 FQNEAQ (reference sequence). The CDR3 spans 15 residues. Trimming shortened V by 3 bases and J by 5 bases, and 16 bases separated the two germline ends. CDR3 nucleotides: TGTGCCAGCAGCTTCTCAGGGAGGGAGAGTACTGAAGCTTTCTTT. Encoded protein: CASSFSGRESTEAFF.

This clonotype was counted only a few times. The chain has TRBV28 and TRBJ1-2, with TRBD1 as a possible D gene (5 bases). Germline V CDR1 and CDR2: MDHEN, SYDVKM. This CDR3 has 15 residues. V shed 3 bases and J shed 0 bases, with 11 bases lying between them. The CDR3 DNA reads TGTGCCAGCAGTTTCTCGGGGCCGTCTAACTATGGCTACACCTTC. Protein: CASSFSGPSNYGYTF.

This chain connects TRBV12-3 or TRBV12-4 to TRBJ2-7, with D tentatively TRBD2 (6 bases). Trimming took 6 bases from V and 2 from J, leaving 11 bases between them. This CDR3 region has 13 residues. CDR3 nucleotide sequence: TGTGCCAGCAGCACCGGAGGGCCCTACGAGCAGTACTTC. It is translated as CASSTGGPYEQYF.

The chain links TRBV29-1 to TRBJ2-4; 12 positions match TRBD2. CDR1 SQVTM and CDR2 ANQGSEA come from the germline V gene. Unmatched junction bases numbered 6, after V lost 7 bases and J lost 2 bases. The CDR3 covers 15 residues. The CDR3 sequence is CSAATSGGPKNIQYF. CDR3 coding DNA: TGCAGCGCCGCGACTAGCGGGGGCCCCAAAAACATTCAGTACTTC. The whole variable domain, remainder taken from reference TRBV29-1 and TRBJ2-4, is SAVISQKPSRDICQRGTSLTIQCQVDSQVTMMFWYRQQPGQSLTLIATANQGSEATYESGFVIDKFPISRPNLTFSTLTVSNMSPEDSSIYLCSAATSGGPKNIQYFGAGTRLSVL.